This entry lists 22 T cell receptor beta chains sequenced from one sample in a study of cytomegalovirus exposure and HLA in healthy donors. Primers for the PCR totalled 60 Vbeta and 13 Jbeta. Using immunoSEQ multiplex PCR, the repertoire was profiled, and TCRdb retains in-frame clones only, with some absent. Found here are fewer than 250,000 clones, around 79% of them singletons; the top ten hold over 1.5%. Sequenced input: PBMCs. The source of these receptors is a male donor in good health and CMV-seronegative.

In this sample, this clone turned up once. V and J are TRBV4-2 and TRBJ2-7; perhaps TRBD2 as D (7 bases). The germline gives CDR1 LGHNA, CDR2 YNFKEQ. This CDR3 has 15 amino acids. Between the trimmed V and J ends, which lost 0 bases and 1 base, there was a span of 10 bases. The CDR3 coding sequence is TGTGCCAGCAGCCAAGATCGGGGGGCGTCCTACGAGCAGTACTTC. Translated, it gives CASSQDRGASYEQYF.

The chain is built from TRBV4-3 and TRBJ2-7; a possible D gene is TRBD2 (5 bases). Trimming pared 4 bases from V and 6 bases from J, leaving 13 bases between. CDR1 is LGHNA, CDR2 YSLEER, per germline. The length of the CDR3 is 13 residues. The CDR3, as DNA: TGCGCCAGCAGCCCAAGCGGCGTCTCCGAGCAGTACTTC. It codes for CASSPSGVSEQYF.

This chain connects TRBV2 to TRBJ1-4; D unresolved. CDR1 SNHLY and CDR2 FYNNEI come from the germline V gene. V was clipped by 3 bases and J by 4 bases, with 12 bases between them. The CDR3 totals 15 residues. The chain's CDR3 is CASSDTASGNEKLFF. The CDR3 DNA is TGTGCCAGCAGTGATACGGCAAGCGGTAATGAAAAACTGTTTTTT.

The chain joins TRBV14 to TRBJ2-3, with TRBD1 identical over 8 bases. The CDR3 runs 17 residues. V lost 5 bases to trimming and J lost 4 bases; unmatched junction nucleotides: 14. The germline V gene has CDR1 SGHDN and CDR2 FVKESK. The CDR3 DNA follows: TGTGCCAGCAGCACTATCAGGGGGCGATCTAAGGCAGATACGCAGTATTTT. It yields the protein CASSTIRGRSKADTQYF.

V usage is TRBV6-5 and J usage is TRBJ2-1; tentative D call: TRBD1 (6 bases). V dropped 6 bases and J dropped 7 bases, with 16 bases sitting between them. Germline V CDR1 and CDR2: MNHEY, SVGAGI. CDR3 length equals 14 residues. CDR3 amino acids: CASSPPRGGNEQFF. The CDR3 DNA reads TGTGCCAGCAGCCCCCCCCGAGGGGGAAATGAGCAGTTCTTC.

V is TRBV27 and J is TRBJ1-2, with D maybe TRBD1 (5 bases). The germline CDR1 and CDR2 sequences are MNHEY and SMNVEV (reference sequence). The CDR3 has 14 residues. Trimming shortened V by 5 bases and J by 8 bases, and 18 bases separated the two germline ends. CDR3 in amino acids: CASSPAGGTKGYTF. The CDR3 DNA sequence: TGTGCCAGCAGTCCCGCGGGGGGGACGAAAGGCTACACCTTC.

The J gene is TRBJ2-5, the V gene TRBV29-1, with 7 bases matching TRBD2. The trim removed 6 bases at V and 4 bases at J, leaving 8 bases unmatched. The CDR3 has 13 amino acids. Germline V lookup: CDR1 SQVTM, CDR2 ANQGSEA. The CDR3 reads CSVGGRLGETQYF. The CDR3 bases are TGCAGCGTGGGAGGGAGGCTAGGAGAGACCCAGTACTTC.

For the CDR3, the DNA is TGTGCCAGCAGTGAACAGAACCATAACCGCTACGAGCAGTACTTC. Its protein product is CASSEQNHNRYEQYF. V is TRBV6-1 and J is TRBJ2-7; no reliable D call. The CDR3 runs 15 residues. Germline V lookup: CDR1 MNHNS, CDR2 SASEGT. Trimming stripped 2 bases from V and 3 bases from J, with 14 bases between.

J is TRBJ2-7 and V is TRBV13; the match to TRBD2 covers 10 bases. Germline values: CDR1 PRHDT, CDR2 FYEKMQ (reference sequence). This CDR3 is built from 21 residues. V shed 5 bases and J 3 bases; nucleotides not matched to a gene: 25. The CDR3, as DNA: TGTGCCAGCAGCACCTCCCTGGGGGGGGCTAGCGGGAGTTCCCCCTACTACGAGCAGTACTTC. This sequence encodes CASSTSLGGASGSSPYYEQYF. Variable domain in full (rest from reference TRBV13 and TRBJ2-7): AAGVIQSPRHLIKEKRETATLKCYPIPRHDTVYWYQQGPGQDPQFLISFYEKMQSDKGSIPDRFSAQQFSDYHSELNMSSLELGDSALYFCASSTSLGGASGSSPYYEQYFGPGTRLTVT.

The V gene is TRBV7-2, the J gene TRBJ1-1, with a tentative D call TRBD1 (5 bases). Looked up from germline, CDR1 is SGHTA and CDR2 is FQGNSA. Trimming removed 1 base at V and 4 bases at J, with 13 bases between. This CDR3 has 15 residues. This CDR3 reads CASSLVARGGTEAFF. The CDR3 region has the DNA TGTGCCAGCAGCTTAGTGGCGAGGGGAGGCACTGAAGCTTTCTTT.

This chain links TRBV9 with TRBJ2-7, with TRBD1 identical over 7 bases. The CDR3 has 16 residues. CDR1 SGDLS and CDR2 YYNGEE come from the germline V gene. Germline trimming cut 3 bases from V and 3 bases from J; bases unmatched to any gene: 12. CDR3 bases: TGTGCCAGCAGCGGTTTCGGGACAGCCGATTACTACGAGCAGTACTTC. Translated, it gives CASSGFGTADYYEQYF.

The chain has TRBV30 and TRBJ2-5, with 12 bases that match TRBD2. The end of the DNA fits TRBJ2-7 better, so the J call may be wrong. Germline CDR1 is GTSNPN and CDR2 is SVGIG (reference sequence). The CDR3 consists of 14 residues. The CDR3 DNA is TGTGCCTGGAGGACTAGCGGGAGCTCCTACGAGCAGTACTTC. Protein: CAWRTSGSSYEQYF.

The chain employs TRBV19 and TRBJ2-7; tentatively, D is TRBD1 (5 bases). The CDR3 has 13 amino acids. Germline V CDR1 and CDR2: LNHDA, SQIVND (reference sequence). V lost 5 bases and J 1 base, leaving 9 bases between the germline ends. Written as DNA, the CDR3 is TGTGCCAGTAGTGCACCAGGGTCCTACGAGCAGTACTTC. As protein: CASSAPGSYEQYF.

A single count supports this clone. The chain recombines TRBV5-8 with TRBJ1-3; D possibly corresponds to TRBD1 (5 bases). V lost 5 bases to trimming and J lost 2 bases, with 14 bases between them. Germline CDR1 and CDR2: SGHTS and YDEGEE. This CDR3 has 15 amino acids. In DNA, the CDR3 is TGTGCCAGCAGTGCAGGGAGGCGGGCTGGAAACACCATATATTTT. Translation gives CASSAGRRAGNTIYF.

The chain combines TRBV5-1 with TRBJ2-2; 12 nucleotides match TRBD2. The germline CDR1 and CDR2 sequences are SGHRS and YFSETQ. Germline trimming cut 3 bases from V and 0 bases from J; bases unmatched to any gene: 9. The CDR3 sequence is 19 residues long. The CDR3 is CASSSGLAGQLSNTGELFF. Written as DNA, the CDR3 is TGCGCCAGCAGCTCTGGACTAGCGGGACAACTATCGAACACCGGGGAGCTGTTTTTT.

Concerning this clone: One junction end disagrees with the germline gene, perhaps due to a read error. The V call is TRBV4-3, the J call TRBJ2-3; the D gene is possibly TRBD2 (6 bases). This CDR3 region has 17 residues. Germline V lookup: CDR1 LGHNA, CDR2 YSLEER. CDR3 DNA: TGCGCCAACAGCCAAGGCCCGCAGCGGACTAACACAGATACGCAGTATTTT. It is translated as CANSQGPQRTNTDTQYF.

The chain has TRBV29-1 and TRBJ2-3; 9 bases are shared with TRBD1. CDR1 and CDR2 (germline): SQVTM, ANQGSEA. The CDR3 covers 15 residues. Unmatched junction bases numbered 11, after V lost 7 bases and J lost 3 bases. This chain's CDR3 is CSGCSNRGLTDTQYF. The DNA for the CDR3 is TGCAGCGGATGCTCCAACAGGGGGCTGACAGATACGCAGTATTTT.

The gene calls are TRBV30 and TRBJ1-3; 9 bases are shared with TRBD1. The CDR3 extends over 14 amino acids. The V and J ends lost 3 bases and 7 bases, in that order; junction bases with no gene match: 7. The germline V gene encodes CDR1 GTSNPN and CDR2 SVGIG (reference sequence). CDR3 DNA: TGTGCCTGGAGCGGACAGGGGTCGGGGAACACCATATATTTT. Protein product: CAWSGQGSGNTIYF.

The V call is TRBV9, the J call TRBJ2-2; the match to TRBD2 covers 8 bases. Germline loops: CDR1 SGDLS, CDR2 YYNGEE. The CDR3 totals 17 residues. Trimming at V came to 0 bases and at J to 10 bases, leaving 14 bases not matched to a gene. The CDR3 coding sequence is TGTGCCAGCAGCGTAGCTACGGGGGGGACCCCAGCGGAGGAGCTGTTTTTT. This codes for CASSVATGGTPAEELFF.

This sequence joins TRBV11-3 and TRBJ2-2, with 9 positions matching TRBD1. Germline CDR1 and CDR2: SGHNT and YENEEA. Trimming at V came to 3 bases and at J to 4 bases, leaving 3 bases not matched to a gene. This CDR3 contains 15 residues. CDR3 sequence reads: CASSLWGQGTGELFF. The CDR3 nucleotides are TGTGCCAGCAGCTTGTGGGGACAGGGCACCGGGGAGCTGTTTTTT.

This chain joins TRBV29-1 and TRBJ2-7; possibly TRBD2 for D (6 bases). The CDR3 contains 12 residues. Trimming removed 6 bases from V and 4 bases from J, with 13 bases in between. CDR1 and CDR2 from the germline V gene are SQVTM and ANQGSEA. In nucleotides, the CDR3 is TGCAGCGTATTGGGGGGACGATACGAGCAGTACTTC. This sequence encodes CSVLGGRYEQYF.

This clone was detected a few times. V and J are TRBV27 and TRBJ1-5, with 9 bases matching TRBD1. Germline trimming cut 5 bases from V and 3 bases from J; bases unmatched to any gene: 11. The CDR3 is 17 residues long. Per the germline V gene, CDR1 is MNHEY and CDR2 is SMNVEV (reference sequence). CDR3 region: CASSPNPDRGDNQPQHF. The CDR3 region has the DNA TGTGCCAGCAGTCCCAACCCCGACAGGGGGGACAATCAGCCCCAGCATTTT.